This passage covers 20 T cell receptor beta chains from one sample sequenced in a study of blood T cells in healthy people across ages. Using a J-beta primer mix together with a sample-barcoded 5' primer, a second PCR was run for roughly 6 to 11 cycles. MiXCR, run by TCRdb on the 5' RACE reads, gives a single entry per CDR3 protein. This table has about 1.1 million distinct CDR3 sequences, around two fifths appearing once. The sequencing input was blood. Receptor source: a man in his late teens or twenties in good health.

At least ten counts were recorded for this clonotype. This sequence joins TRBV11-2 and TRBJ1-5; D is perhaps TRBD1 (5 bases). Trimming shortened V by 4 bases and J by 0 bases, and 10 bases separated the two germline ends. In germline, CDR1 is SGHAT, CDR2 FQNNGV. CDR3 length equals 15 residues. The CDR3 here is CASSWGPYSNQPQHF. CDR3 bases: TGTGCCAGCAGCTGGGGACCGTATAGCAATCAGCCCCAGCATTTT.

This clonotype was counted a few times. J is TRBJ1-1 and V is TRBV7-9; 9 bases agree with TRBD1. V was clipped by 3 bases and J by 0 bases; unmatched bases: 2. Germline-derived CDR1 and CDR2 are SEHNR and FQNEAQ (reference sequence). The CDR3 has 15 amino acids. CDR3 DNA sequence: TGTGCCAGCAGCTTTGGGACAGGGATGAACACTGAAGCTTTCTTT. Its translation is CASSFGTGMNTEAFF.

In its sample, this clonotype was seen a few times. This chain uses TRBV6-5 with TRBJ1-5; a weak D match, TRBD1 (6 bases). The CDR3 loop spans 14 amino acids. Germline loops: CDR1 MNHEY, CDR2 SVGAGI. With 6 bases removed from V and 0 bases from J, the gap between germline ends came to 9 bases. The CDR3 protein is CASRQGVSNQPQHF. CDR3 bases: TGTGCCAGCAGACAGGGTGTTAGCAATCAGCCCCAGCATTTT.

This clonotype was seen many times. The chain is built from TRBV7-2 and TRBJ2-7, with D hard to call. The CDR3 runs to 13 residues. Germline assignment: CDR1 SGHTA and CDR2 FQGNSA. Deletions cut 1 base from V and 2 bases from J, with 6 bases between. The CDR3 DNA reads as TGTGCCAGCAGCTTAGGGATAACCTACGAGCAGTACTTC. Translating it yields CASSLGITYEQYF.

The chain has TRBV20-1 and TRBJ1-4; TRBD1 aligns across 8 bases. The CDR3 totals 13 residues. Looked up from germline, CDR1 is DFQATT and CDR2 is SNEGSKA (reference sequence). The trim removed 7 bases at V and 7 bases at J, leaving 8 bases unmatched. DNA for the CDR3: TGCAGTGTCCTCGGACAGGGTGGTGAAAAACTGTTTTTT. This codes for CSVLGQGGEKLFF.

This sequence joins TRBV5-5 and TRBJ1-2, with no clear D. Germline CDR1 reads SGHKS; CDR2 reads YYEKEE (reference sequence). V lost 4 bases and J 0 bases, leaving 7 bases between the germline ends. CDR3 length: 13 residues. The CDR3 here is CASSHATNYGYTF. DNA for the CDR3: TGTGCCAGCAGCCATGCAACTAACTATGGCTACACCTTC.

In its sample, this clonotype was seen a few times. This chain joins TRBV28 and TRBJ2-5, with 10 bases matching TRBD1. Germline V lookup: CDR1 MDHEN, CDR2 SYDVKM. CDR3 length equals 17 residues. J lost 3 bases, V lost 2 bases, and 9 bases had no gene match. The CDR3 DNA follows: TGTGCCAGCAGTTTACCCGACAGGGGGCGGATTGAAGAGACCCAGTACTTC. Encoded protein: CASSLPDRGRIEETQYF. Full variable domain (missing parts from reference TRBV28 and TRBJ2-5): DVKVTQSSRYLVKRTGEKVFLECVQDMDHENMFWYRQDPGLGLRLIYFSYDVKMKEKGDIPEGYSVSREKKERFSLILESASTNQTSMYLCASSLPDRGRIEETQYFGPGTRLLVL.

V gene TRBV24-1 combines with J gene TRBJ2-1; D is perhaps TRBD1 (5 bases). The CDR3 has 15 residues. CDR1 KGHDR and CDR2 SFDVKD come from the germline V gene. V was pared by 1 base and J by 11 bases, with 17 bases between. CDR3 sequence reads: CATSDFKAGLAKQFF. CDR3 coding DNA: TGTGCCACCAGTGATTTTAAGGCAGGGCTTGCGAAGCAGTTCTTC.

The V call is TRBV9, the J call TRBJ2-6, with D perhaps matching TRBD2 (5 bases). Per the germline V gene, CDR1 is SGDLS and CDR2 is YYNGEE. V lost 4 bases, J lost 1 base, and 15 bases lay in between. The CDR3 loop spans 17 amino acids. This CDR3 reads CASSLYSTGSGANVLTF. DNA of the CDR3: TGTGCCAGCAGCTTATACTCGACGGGGTCTGGGGCCAACGTCCTGACTTTC.

This clonotype was observed a single time. This rearrangement joins TRBV12-3 or TRBV12-4 to TRBJ2-1; TRBD2 agrees at 8 bases. This CDR3 is built from 13 residues. After removal of 5 bases from V and 10 bases from J, the junction contained 7 bases not matched to a gene. CDR3 bases: TGTGCCAGCAGTGGGGCACTAGCGGCCGAGCAGTTCTTC. It is translated as CASSGALAAEQFF.

This sequence joins TRBV2 and TRBJ2-7; the D gene could be TRBD1 or TRBD2 (5 bases each). The germline V and J ends were trimmed by 1 base and 2 bases, with 15 bases remaining between them. Germline loops: CDR1 SNHLY, CDR2 FYNNEI. This CDR3 has 16 amino acids. The CDR3: CASSEGSRKGPYEQYF. In DNA form, the CDR3 reads TGTGCCAGCAGTGAAGGGTCTAGAAAGGGACCCTACGAGCAGTACTTC.

This clonotype has just one count. J is TRBJ1-1 and V is TRBV11-1; D unresolved. V lost 5 bases and J 4 bases, leaving 20 bases between the germline ends. The germline CDR1 and CDR2 sequences are SGHAT and FQDESV (reference sequence). This CDR3 region has 16 residues. This CDR3 reads CASSPSRGFWATEAFF. CDR3 sequence (DNA): TGTGCCAGCAGCCCCTCGCGGGGATTCTGGGCCACTGAAGCTTTCTTT.

The chain is built from TRBV6-2 or TRBV6-3 and TRBJ1-1; D is unresolved. The CDR3 is 14 residues long. V lost 6 bases to trimming and J lost 0 bases, with 11 bases between them. Germline V gene data show CDR1 as MNHEY and CDR2 as SVGEGT. Here the CDR3 DNA reads TGTGCCAGCAGCGACCCGGGCTTGAACACTGAAGCTTTCTTT. Protein product: CASSDPGLNTEAFF.

The chain uses TRBV6-2 or TRBV6-3 and TRBJ1-2; weak D call: TRBD1 (5 bases). The germline V gene encodes CDR1 MNHEY and CDR2 SVGEGT. V lost 5 bases to trimming and J lost 8 bases, with 15 bases between them. The CDR3 is made up of 13 amino acids. This CDR3 reads CASSVNRRMGYTF. The CDR3 coding sequence is TGTGCCAGCAGTGTCAACAGGCGAATGGGCTACACCTTC.

In this sample, this clonotype turned up a few times. The chain is built from TRBV9 and TRBJ2-3, with TRBD2 matching 13 bases. With 0 bases clipped from V and 5 bases from J, the junction kept 0 bases outside the gene matches. This CDR3 comprises 15 residues. Germline CDR1 and CDR2: SGDLS and YYNGEE. CDR3: CASSVGTSGGDTQYF. The CDR3, as DNA: TGTGCCAGCAGCGTAGGGACTAGCGGGGGAGATACGCAGTATTTT. Supplemented by reference TRBV9 and TRBJ2-3, the full variable domain reads DSGVTQTPKHLITATGQRVTLRCSPRSGDLSVYWYQQSLDQGLQFLIQYYNGEERAKGNILERFSAQQFPDLHSELNLSSLELGDSALYFCASSVGTSGGDTQYFGPGTRLTVL.

The V call is TRBV20-1, the J call TRBJ2-3, with 9 bases that match TRBD2. Germline CDR1 DFQATT, CDR2 SNEGSKA (reference sequence). The CDR3 covers 13 residues. V lost 7 bases, J lost 3 bases, and 5 bases stayed unmatched. In DNA form, the CDR3 reads TGCAGTGTCCCCCTAGCGGGGACAGATACGCAGTATTTT. This codes for CSVPLAGTDTQYF.

The chain uses TRBV20-1 and TRBJ1-5; 9 bases are shared with TRBD1. This CDR3 is 16 amino acids long. V lost 3 bases and J lost 0; bases outside the gene matches: 6. Germline V gives CDR1 DFQATT, CDR2 SNEGSKA (reference sequence). Here the CDR3 DNA reads TGCAGTGCTAGGGGACAGGGATTATATAGCAATCAGCCCCAGCATTTT. It encodes CSARGQGLYSNQPQHF.

This chain connects TRBV5-5 to TRBJ2-3; tentatively, D is TRBD1 or TRBD2 (5 bases each). Trimming cost V 2 bases and J 5 bases, with 15 bases left between them. The V gene's germline CDR1 is SGHKS and CDR2 YYEKEE (reference sequence). The CDR3 length is 15 residues. CDR3 DNA sequence: TGTGCCAGCAGCTTTGAGGGGCGAAGTCTAGATACGCAGTATTTT. This sequence encodes CASSFEGRSLDTQYF.

This chain joins TRBV12-3 or TRBV12-4 and TRBJ1-2, with 8 bases fitting TRBD1. Unmatched junction bases numbered 7, after V lost 5 bases and J lost 5 bases. The CDR3 is 14 amino acids. The CDR3 protein is CASSVGTGSYGYTF. The CDR3, as DNA: TGTGCCAGCAGTGTAGGGACAGGATCGTATGGCTACACCTTC.

V gene TRBV7-9 combines with J gene TRBJ1-1; 7 bases match TRBD1. The germline V gene has CDR1 SEHNR and CDR2 FQNEAQ (reference sequence). The V segment lost 4 bases and the J segment 3 bases; nucleotides outside the gene matches: 5. The CDR3 is 14 amino acids. The CDR3 nucleotides are TGTGCCAGCAGCTCCGGACAGGCCTACACTGAAGCTTTCTTT. Translation gives CASSSGQAYTEAFF.